The entry below describes one T cell receptor (beta chain). Its antigen is currently unknown. Germline CDR1 and CDR2: SGHRS and YFSETQ. V dropped 3 bases and J dropped 0; count of bases not matched to a gene: 4. The CDR3 consists of 16 residues. The sample comes from a study of cytomegalovirus exposure and HLA in healthy donors. Study-wide results and caveats: Using the classifier, cytomegalovirus status was reportedly diagnosed with high specificity and sensitivity. Later genetic work tied a missense DCLRE1C variant to beta-chain V and J trimming. Specificity of three CMV-associated chains for CMV antigens was verified in vitro. Most TCRs appeared rarely, but some public TCRs recurred in many donors.

The study ran its PCR with 60 Vbeta and 13 Jbeta primers. The assay was immunoSEQ multiplex PCR, and TCRdb's table has in-frame clones only and misses some. In the table there are about 220,000 clones, about 80% of which are singletons. The material sequenced was PBMCs. The clonotype was recovered from a woman between 40 and 50 years old in good health and CMV-seropositive. The rearrangement uses TRBV5-1 and TRBJ2-1, with 9 bases matching TRBD2. The CDR3 bases are TGCGCCAGCAGCTCAAGCGGGGGGAGCTCCTACAATGAGCAGTTCTTC. Residues: CASSSSGGSSYNEQFF. Variable domain in full (rest from reference TRBV5-1 and TRBJ2-1): KAGVTQTPRYLIKTRGQQVTLSCSPISGHRSVSWYQQTPGQGLQFLFEYFSETQRNKGNFPGRFSGRQFSNSRSEMNVSTLELGDSALYLCASSSSGGSSYNEQFFGPGTRLTVL.